Presented here are 26 T cell receptor beta chains from one specimen sequenced in a study of blood T cell repertoires in COVID-19. Only in-frame clones appear in the TCRdb table, and some are missing; sequencing was by immunoSEQ multiplex PCR. The repertoire consists of 80,000 to 100,000 clones, with 81% occurring once and the leading ten covering approximately 4.5%. Input material: peripheral blood. The receptors originated from a man aged 55 to 69 with acute or convalescent COVID-19.

The rearrangement links TRBV18 to TRBJ2-6, with no clear D. This CDR3 is built from 15 residues. Germline values: CDR1 KGHSH, CDR2 LQKENI. Trimming removed 1 base at V and 0 bases at J, with 4 bases between. CDR3 coding DNA: TGTGCCAGCTCACCACTCAGCTCTGGGGCCAACGTCCTGACTTTC. Protein sequence: CASSPLSSGANVLTF. Filled out from reference TRBV18 and TRBJ2-6, the complete variable domain reads NAGVMQNPRHLVRRRGQEARLRCSPMKGHSHVYWYRQLPEEGLKFMVYLQKENIIDESGMPKERFSAEFPKEGPSILRIQQVVRGDSAAYFCASSPLSSGANVLTFGAGSRLTVL.

This clone has only a few counts. The V gene is TRBV28, the J gene TRBJ2-7, with TRBD2 matching 14 bases. From germline, CDR1 is MDHEN and CDR2 SYDVKM. J lost 3 bases, V lost 2 bases, and 6 bases had no gene match. The CDR3 totals 17 residues. The CDR3 loop is CASSLPWGLAGVYEQYF. CDR3 bases: TGTGCCAGCAGTTTACCCTGGGGACTAGCGGGAGTCTACGAGCAGTACTTC.

The chain links TRBV29-1 to TRBJ2-4; TRBD1 matches 11 bases. In germline, CDR1 is SQVTM, CDR2 ANQGSEA. V was clipped by 6 bases and J by 6 bases; unmatched bases: 4. The CDR3 has 13 amino acids. The CDR3 protein is CSVPGTGGNIQYF. In DNA, the CDR3 is TGCAGCGTGCCCGGGACAGGGGGAAACATTCAGTACTTC.

V gene TRBV12-2 combines with J gene TRBJ2-1; no DNA check was done on the table's D call, TRBD2. TRBV12-2 is deemed a pseudogene. This CDR3 spans 14 amino acids. CDR3 bases: TGTGCAAGTCGCCTCTACGGGACTTACAATGAGCAGTTCTTC. Its translation is CASRLYGTYNEQFF.

The gene calls are TRBV21-1 and TRBJ2-1; TRBD2, the table's D call, was not compared with the DNA. TRBV21-1 is assigned pseudogene status. The CDR3 length is 15 residues. CDR3 protein: CASSHRTPGGNEQFF. For the CDR3, the DNA is TGTGCCAGCAGCCACAGGACGCCGGGAGGAAATGAGCAGTTCTTC.

This clone showed up just once. V gene TRBV18 combines with J gene TRBJ2-7; TRBD1 aligns across 7 bases. This CDR3 has 14 residues. V was clipped by 2 bases and J by 2 bases; unmatched bases: 3. The germline V gene encodes CDR1 KGHSH and CDR2 LQKENI. Written as DNA, the CDR3 is TGTGCCAGCTCACCAGGACAGGCGACCTACGAGCAGTACTTC. It translates to CASSPGQATYEQYF.

Note on this clone: The sample has other DNA sequences that encode this CDR3 too. The CDR3 loop is CASSTLEGAYGYTF. CDR3 coding DNA: TGTGCCAGTAGTACCCTAGAGGGGGCCTATGGCTACACCTTC. The chain has TRBV19 and TRBJ1-2; the match to TRBD1 covers 7 bases. This CDR3 has 14 residues. Germline assignment: CDR1 LNHDA and CDR2 SQIVND (reference sequence). V lost 4 bases, J lost 4 bases, and 6 bases stayed unmatched.

This chain uses TRBV28 with TRBJ2-7, with D possibly matching TRBD1 (5 bases). The length of the CDR3 is 15 residues. Trimming shortened V by 5 bases and J by 3 bases, and 17 bases separated the two germline ends. Germline V gene data show CDR1 as MDHEN and CDR2 as SYDVKM. For the CDR3, the DNA is TGTGCCAGCAGTCTCCCCCTAGGGGTTGGCTACGAGCAGTACTTC. Translating gives CASSLPLGVGYEQYF.

The chain's CDR3 is CASKLDRANEKLFF. CDR3 bases: TGTGCCAGCAAACTGGACAGGGCTAATGAAAAACTGTTTTTT. The J gene is TRBJ1-4, the V gene TRBV5-5, with TRBD1 matching 8 bases. The CDR3 is 14 residues long. CDR1 is SGHKS and CDR2 is YYEKEE in the germline V gene (reference sequence). Trimming took 6 bases from V and 3 from J; bases not matched to a gene: 4. The full variable domain, with the rest looked up from reference TRBV5-5 and TRBJ1-4, is DAGVTQSPTHLIKTRGQQVTLRCSPISGHKSVSWYQQVLGQGPQFIFQYYEKEERGRGNFPDRFSARQFPNYSSELNVNALLLGDSALYLCASKLDRANEKLFFGSGTQLSVL.

The chain links TRBV7-6 to TRBJ1-1; TRBD1 agrees at 9 bases. The J segment lost 5 bases and the V segment lost 5 bases, leaving 12 bases of the junction unmatched. This CDR3 region has 16 residues. Germline V gives CDR1 SGHVS, CDR2 FNYEAQ. In DNA, the CDR3 is TGTGCCAGCAGCCCCCGCCCGGGACAGGGAGGAACTGAAGCTTTCTTT. It encodes CASSPRPGQGGTEAFF.

The chain has TRBV6-6 and TRBJ1-5, with a tentative D call TRBD1 (6 bases). V lost 2 bases, J lost 5 bases, and 16 bases lay in between. The CDR3 runs to 16 residues. Germline values: CDR1 MNHNY, CDR2 SVGAGI (reference sequence). The CDR3 reads CASSYGGGGADQPQHF. The CDR3 DNA follows: TGTGCCAGCAGTTACGGGGGGGGCGGAGCCGATCAGCCCCAGCATTTT.

This chain uses TRBV18 with TRBJ2-4, with a tentative D call TRBD1 (6 bases). Per germline, CDR1 KGHSH and CDR2 LQKENI. The CDR3 spans 15 residues. With 1 base removed from V and 3 bases from J, the gap between germline ends came to 10 bases. DNA for the CDR3: TGTGCCAGCTCACCACGGGACAAACGCAAAAACATTCAGTACTTC. It specifies CASSPRDKRKNIQYF.

The gene calls are TRBV15 and TRBJ2-7; TRBD2 is a possible D gene (5 bases). The V end lost 5 bases, the J end lost 2 bases, and 10 bases lay between the germline ends. Germline lookup yields CDR1 LNHNV and CDR2 YYDKDF (reference sequence). CDR3 length: 13 residues. The CDR3 loop is CATSAADTYEQYF. In DNA, the CDR3 is TGTGCCACCAGCGCAGCGGATACCTACGAGCAGTACTTC.

The chain couples TRBV5-1 to TRBJ2-2, with TRBD2 identical over 8 bases. After removal of 4 bases from V and 0 bases from J, the junction contained 8 bases not matched to a gene. The CDR3 totals 17 residues. CDR1 is SGHRS, CDR2 YFSETQ, per germline. In nucleotides, the CDR3 is TGCGCCAGCAGCCCGACCTTACTAGCGGCGAACACCGGGGAGCTGTTTTTT. Translating it yields CASSPTLLAANTGELFF.

The chain couples TRBV19 to TRBJ1-5, with unresolved D. The CDR3 runs to 16 residues. Trimming took 5 bases from V and 0 from J, leaving 14 bases between them. Germline CDR1 reads LNHDA; CDR2 reads SQIVND (reference sequence). CDR3 sequence: CASSDTYRNSNQPQHF. In DNA form, the CDR3 reads TGTGCCAGTAGTGATACTTACCGAAATAGCAATCAGCCCCAGCATTTT.

The V and J genes are TRBV6-5 and TRBJ2-2, with TRBD1 matching over 10 bases. Unmatched junction bases numbered 0, after V lost 4 bases and J lost 1 base. This CDR3 is 15 amino acids long. Germline loops: CDR1 MNHEY, CDR2 SVGAGI. In DNA form, the CDR3 reads TGTGCCAGCAGTTGGACAGGGGGGAACACCGGGGAGCTGTTTTTT. Protein: CASSWTGGNTGELFF.

V is TRBV3-1 (or the pseudogene TRBV3-2) and J is TRBJ2-1; D not certain. The CDR3 has 20 amino acids. The V end was cut by 0 bases, the J end by 0 bases, with 21 bases between. Germline V CDR1 and CDR2: LGHDT, YNNKEL (reference sequence). CDR3 sequence: CASSQELFGYAASSYNEQFF. The CDR3 bases are TGTGCCAGCAGCCAAGAACTTTTCGGGTACGCGGCTAGCTCCTACAATGAGCAGTTCTTC.

The chain joins TRBV11-2 to TRBJ2-5; 9 nucleotides agree with TRBD2. This CDR3 comprises 14 residues. J gave up 5 bases and V 4 bases, and 5 bases lay outside the gene matches. Germline CDR1 SGHAT, CDR2 FQNNGV. The CDR3 bases are TGTGCCAGCAGCTATAGCGGGGGCCAGGAGACCCAGTACTTC. Translation: CASSYSGGQETQYF.

The chain employs TRBV14 and TRBJ2-7, with 8 bases fitting TRBD1. The CDR3 consists of 15 residues. The V segment lost 4 bases and the J segment 2 bases; nucleotides outside the gene matches: 7. Germline V CDR1 and CDR2: SGHDN, FVKESK. The CDR3: CASSPYGQGPYEQYF. In DNA, the CDR3 is TGTGCCAGCAGCCCCTACGGACAGGGACCCTACGAGCAGTACTTC.

This clone was observed a few times. Other DNA sequences within the sample encode an identical CDR3. J is TRBJ2-2 and V is TRBV25-1; D not resolved. Germline V gene sequence: CDR1 MGHDK, CDR2 SYGVNS. The length of the CDR3 is 14 residues. Trimming stripped 0 bases from V and 3 bases from J, with 5 bases between. CDR3 in amino acids: CASSEYRDTGELFF. The CDR3 region has the DNA TGTGCCAGCAGTGAATACCGGGACACCGGGGAGCTGTTTTTT.

The gene calls are TRBV6-6 and TRBJ2-5, with 11 bases identical to TRBD2. With V trimmed by 6 bases and J by 1 base, 1 base remained unmatched. From germline, CDR1 is MNHNY and CDR2 SVGAGI (reference sequence). CDR3 length: 14 residues. CDR3: CASRGLAAQETQYF. CDR3 in DNA: TGTGCCAGCAGGGGACTAGCGGCCCAAGAGACCCAGTACTTC.

The V and J genes are TRBV9 and TRBJ2-3, with 12 positions matching TRBD1. J lost 6 bases, V lost 0 bases, and 5 bases had no gene match. The CDR3 spans 16 residues. In germline, CDR1 is SGDLS, CDR2 YYNGEE. In DNA, the CDR3 is TGTGCCAGCAGCGTAGTGGGACAGGGGGCAACCGATACGCAGTATTTT. The encoded protein is CASSVVGQGATDTQYF.

The chain is built from TRBV28 and TRBJ2-7; 8 nucleotides agree with TRBD1. V shed 4 bases, J shed 7 bases, and the junction held 12 bases outside the gene matches. The CDR3 spans 15 residues. CDR1 and CDR2 (germline): MDHEN, SYDVKM. This CDR3 is CASSSPDRAPGEQYF. CDR3 bases: TGTGCCAGCAGTTCCCCGGACAGGGCCCCTGGGGAGCAGTACTTC.

The chain has TRBV5-4 and TRBJ2-5, with 11 positions matching TRBD2. The length of the CDR3 is 15 residues. V lost 5 bases, J lost 1 base, and 4 bases stayed unmatched. CDR1 is SGHNT, CDR2 YYREEE, per germline (reference sequence). The CDR3 region is CASRETSGTQETQYF. The CDR3 bases are TGTGCCAGCAGGGAGACTAGCGGGACCCAAGAGACCCAGTACTTC.

The chain is built from TRBV27 and TRBJ2-7, with 7 bases identical to TRBD2. The V segment lost 2 bases and the J segment 4 bases; nucleotides outside the gene matches: 5. The CDR3 contains 14 residues. CDR1 is MNHEY, CDR2 SMNVEV, per germline (reference sequence). Here the CDR3 reads CASSLGRVGYEQYF. The CDR3 coding sequence is TGTGCCAGCAGTTTAGGGAGGGTTGGGTACGAGCAGTACTTC.

The chain carries TRBV19 and TRBJ2-5, with 10 bases aligning to TRBD1. CDR3 length: 14 amino acids. Germline V gene data show CDR1 as LNHDA and CDR2 as SQIVND (reference sequence). V shed 6 bases and J 5 bases; nucleotides not matched to a gene: 6. CDR3 DNA: TGTGCCAGTAGCCGACAGGGGGCCGGTGAGACCCAGTACTTC. It is translated as CASSRQGAGETQYF.